This TCR beta chain was found in a study of post-analysis software for immune sequencing data. Worth noting for this clonotype: Antigen: not known.

Carried by the TCR beta cDNA libraries were unique molecular identifiers. One entry per CDR3 protein, called by TCRdb with MiXCR from the PCR reads. The sample lists roughly 540,000 distinct CDR3 sequences; 30% to 40% were seen once. Overall study findings and caveats: Comparison of patients with controls showed four or five TRBV segments more frequent in patients, TRBV5-6, TRBV5-1 and TRBV20-1 among them.

With 6 bases removed from V and 1 base from J, the gap between germline ends came to 12 bases. The CDR3 length is 13 residues. Germline V lookup: CDR1 SQVTM, CDR2 ANQGSEA. The sequence derives from a girl under 18 with multiple sclerosis. The chain employs TRBV29-1 and TRBJ1-2; no definite D call. The sequenced material came from blood. The CDR3 region has the DNA TGCAGCGTCCCTGACCGAAGTAACTATGGCTACACCTTC. It translates to CSVPDRSNYGYTF.